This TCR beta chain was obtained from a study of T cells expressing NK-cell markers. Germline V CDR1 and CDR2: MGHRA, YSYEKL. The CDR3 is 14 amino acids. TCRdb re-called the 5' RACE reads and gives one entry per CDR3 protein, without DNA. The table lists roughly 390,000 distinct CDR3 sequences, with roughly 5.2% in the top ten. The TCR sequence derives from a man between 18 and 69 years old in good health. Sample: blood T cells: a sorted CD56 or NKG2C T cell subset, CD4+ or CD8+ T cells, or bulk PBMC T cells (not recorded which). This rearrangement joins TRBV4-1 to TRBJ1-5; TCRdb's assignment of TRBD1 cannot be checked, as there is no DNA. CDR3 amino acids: CASSQQGVDQPQHF.